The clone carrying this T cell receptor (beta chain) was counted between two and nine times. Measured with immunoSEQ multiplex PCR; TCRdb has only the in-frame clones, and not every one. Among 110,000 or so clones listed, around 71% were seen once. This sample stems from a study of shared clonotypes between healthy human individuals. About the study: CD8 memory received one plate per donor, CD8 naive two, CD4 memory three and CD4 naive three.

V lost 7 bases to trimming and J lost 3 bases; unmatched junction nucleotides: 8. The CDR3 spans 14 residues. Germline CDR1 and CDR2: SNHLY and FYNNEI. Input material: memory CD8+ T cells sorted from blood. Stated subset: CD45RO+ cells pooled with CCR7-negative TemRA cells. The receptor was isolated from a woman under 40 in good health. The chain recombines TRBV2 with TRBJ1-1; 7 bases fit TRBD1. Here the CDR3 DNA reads TGTGCCAGCACCCGGGACAGTGTGGACACTGAAGCTTTCTTT. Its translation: CASTRDSVDTEAFF.